This TCR beta chain stems from a study of blood T cell repertoires in COVID-19 (dated by TCRdb to the early 2020s). Regarding the research as a whole: The collaborator samples originated in the United States, Italy and Spain and spanned the acute and convalescent phases of COVID-19. Samples came from the ongoing ImmuneRACE study (first 160 participants) plus 1,254 subjects from 6 global collaborators. Deeply sampled blood TCRbeta repertoires from subjects exposed to, actively infected with, or recovered from COVID-19 were included in the dataset. The prospective study material was composed of cDNA or gDNA derived from T cells, B-cell-depleted T cells, or PBMCs. Where available, HLA class I and class II types were taken from metadata supplied by the sample provider and were not determined by assay-based typing. The repertoires were released in a freely available public database meant as a resource for research on the immune response to SARS-CoV-2. The sample metadata nearly always contained a de-identified subject ID, COVID-19 status, age in years and sex.

From V the trimming removes 3 bases and from J it removes 7 bases, while the gene matches leave 4 bases of the junction unaccounted for. Taken from the germline V gene (reference sequence), the CDR1 and CDR2 loops are LNHDA and SQIVND. The CDR3, from cysteine to phenylalanine, totals 14 residues. The only DNA kept is the CDR3, 42 bases in frame from the first base. TCRbeta CDR3 regions were amplified from genomic DNA using the immunoSEQ Assay, a bias-controlled multiplex PCR. On the authors' methods: The number of nucleated cells in each sample was estimated from the amplification of reference gene primers within the assay. To quantify the absolute abundance of each unique TCRbeta CDR3 rearrangement, sequence reads were collapsed and filtered. Productive Simpson clonality was computed per sample as the square root of Simpson's diversity index over productive rearrangements. This immuneACCESS table, as held by TCRdb, lists in-frame sequences with V and J called but not all clones. Of the missing ones, under half trace to an unresolved V gene in checked studies; the others have no known cause. The DNA was the basis for D and trimming; V, J and clone size are from that table. In all, the sample holds roughly 150,000 clones, and roughly 80% of those were seen once. Together, the top ten hold about 3.7% of the sample.

Participants in the prospective study were aged roughly 18 to 89 years, lived in under 30 United States geographic areas, and enrolled through a virtual design. To assign participants to cohorts, the prospective study relied on clinical history that participants themselves reported in a screening survey and a study questionnaire. ImmuneRACE Cohort 3 recovered participants were defined by two consecutive negative NP/OP PCR tests, healthcare professional clearance, or symptom resolution. In the prospective study, mobile phlebotomists collected whole blood, serum and a nasopharyngeal or oropharyngeal swab from each participant. Prospective study participants could optionally give additional blood draws and questionnaires over an approximately two-month period. Before DNA extraction, prospective study blood samples were shipped either frozen or at room temperature. As concerns this clone: Its antigen has not been determined. No qualities accompany the bases; no much larger clone lies one base away.

The investigation overall reported the following: The quantity of clinical and demographic metadata differed by source and by participant and was supplied without curation.

The V and J segments used are TRBV19 and TRBJ1-4, with 8 middle bases fitting TRBD1. This clonotype originated in a woman aged 55-69 years who had recovered from COVID-19. The sample was PBMCs or T cells enriched from blood (not recorded which). The CDR3 region reads CASSILDRAEKLFF. The DNA sequence is TGTGCCAGTAGTATCTTGGACAGGGCTGAAAAACTGTTTTTT.